This TCR beta chain was captured by sequencing in a study of vaccination effects on CD4 cells after COVID-19. Produced via immunoSEQ multiplex PCR; TCRdb's table is partial and in-frame only. The table shows tens of thousands of clones, with 65% to 80% occurring only once. Concerning this clone: No antigen is known for it.

Expansion with viral peptide pools was applied to antigen-specific CD4+ T cells by the ViraFEST assay prior to sequencing. Having been cultured for ten to eleven days, the cells underwent CD4+ T cell isolation. Testing of the vaccine recipients showed negative nucleocapsid antibodies and no prior SARS-CoV-2 infection. The CDR3 is made up of 16 amino acids. V lost 0 bases, J lost 3 bases, and 10 bases lay in between. Germline V CDR1 and CDR2: SGHDT, YYEEEE. This chain connects TRBV5-6 to TRBJ1-6; D unclear. The sequencing used CD4+ T cells from PBMCs cultured with HCoV-NL63 spike peptides, collected before COVID-19 vaccination. This receptor was taken from a human donor who received a COVID-19 vaccine. The CDR3 DNA follows: TGTGCCAGCAGCTTGGATAAGGTCAACTATAATTCACCCCTCCACTTT. Protein: CASSLDKVNYNSPLHF.